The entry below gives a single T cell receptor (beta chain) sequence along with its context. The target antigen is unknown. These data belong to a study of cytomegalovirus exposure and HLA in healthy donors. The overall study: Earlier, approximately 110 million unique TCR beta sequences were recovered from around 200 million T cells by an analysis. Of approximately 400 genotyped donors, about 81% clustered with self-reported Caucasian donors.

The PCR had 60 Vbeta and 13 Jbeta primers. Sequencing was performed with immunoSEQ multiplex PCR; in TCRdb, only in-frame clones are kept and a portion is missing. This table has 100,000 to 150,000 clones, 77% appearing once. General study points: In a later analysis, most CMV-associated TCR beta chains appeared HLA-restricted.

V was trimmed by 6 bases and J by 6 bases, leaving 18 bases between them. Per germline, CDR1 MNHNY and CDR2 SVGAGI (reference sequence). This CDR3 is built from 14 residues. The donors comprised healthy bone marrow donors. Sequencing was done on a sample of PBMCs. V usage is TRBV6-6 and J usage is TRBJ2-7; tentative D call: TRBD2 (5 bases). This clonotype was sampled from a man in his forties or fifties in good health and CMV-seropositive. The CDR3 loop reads CASSPTGNPFEQYF. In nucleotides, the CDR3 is TGTGCCAGCAGCCCTACCGGGAACCCTTTCGAGCAGTACTTC.